This TCR beta chain was sequenced for a study of blood T cell repertoires in COVID-19. In its sample, this clone was seen once. Generated by immunoSEQ multiplex PCR, the TCRdb table keeps only in-frame clones and is missing some. The table includes 30,000 to 40,000 clones, approximately 93% detected once. The CDR3 extends over 15 amino acids. From germline, CDR1 is SGHRS and CDR2 YFSETQ. Trimming took off 1 base at V and 4 bases at J, with 12 bases between the two ends. The TCR sequence derives from a male donor with active COVID-19. The chain couples TRBV5-1 to TRBJ2-4; D uncertain. Sequenced: peripheral blood. The CDR3 DNA reads TGCGCCAGCAGCTTGTCTTCGGGTGGTAAAAACATTCAGTACTTC. It yields the protein CASSLSSGGKNIQYF.